This TCR beta chain was sequenced during a study of CD8 T cells in ankylosing spondylitis. Study conclusions and caveats: Typical of ankylosing spondylitis blood, it appeared, was a TCR beta motif of eight highly homologous variants. In ankylosing spondylitis patients, matched synovial fluid reportedly showed significant enrichment of disease-linked clones. Peripheral blood samples showed relatively rare disease-linked clones, and these clones were CD8+.

The sample holds many counts of this clonotype. Its antigen is undetermined. As the method for making TCR beta libraries, quantitative 5'-RACE with molecular barcodes was used. MiXCR, applied by TCRdb to the 5' RACE reads, yields one record per CDR3 protein. The sample has 250,000 to 350,000 distinct CDR3 sequences; around 18% are singletons. CDR3 length equals 16 residues. CDR1 and CDR2 (germline): SGHDT, YYEEEE. V shed 0 bases and J shed 7 bases, with 17 bases lying between them. This TCR derives from a male donor with ankylosing spondylitis or in good health (not recorded which). This chain links TRBV5-6 with TRBJ2-4, with a possible D match to TRBD2 (7 bases). Sequenced material: blood, either unsorted or a sorted T cell fraction (not recorded which). The CDR3 spells CASSLERGGATNIQYF. The CDR3 DNA sequence: TGTGCCAGCAGCTTGGAGAGGGGGGGCGCAACGAACATTCAGTACTTC.